In its sample, the clone carrying this T cell receptor (beta chain) was seen a few times. This record comes from a study of cytomegalovirus exposure and HLA in healthy donors. The PCR contained 60 Vbeta and 13 Jbeta primers. Some clones are missing from TCRdb's copy, which holds only in-frame ones; the method was immunoSEQ multiplex PCR. Here the sample spans fewer than 200,000 clones, around 72% being singletons. The CDR3 sequence is 17 residues long. V lost 4 bases to trimming and J lost 1 base; unmatched junction nucleotides: 12. The V gene's germline CDR1 is SNHLY and CDR2 FYNNEI. The sequenced sample consisted of PBMCs. The genes are TRBV2 and TRBJ2-5; 7 bases match TRBD1. The TCR originated in a man aged 50 or older in good health and CMV-seronegative. CDR3 sequence (DNA): TGTGCCAGCAGTGGAGCACCCGGACAGGTCCTCCAAGAGACCCAGTACTTC. Protein: CASSGAPGQVLQETQYF.